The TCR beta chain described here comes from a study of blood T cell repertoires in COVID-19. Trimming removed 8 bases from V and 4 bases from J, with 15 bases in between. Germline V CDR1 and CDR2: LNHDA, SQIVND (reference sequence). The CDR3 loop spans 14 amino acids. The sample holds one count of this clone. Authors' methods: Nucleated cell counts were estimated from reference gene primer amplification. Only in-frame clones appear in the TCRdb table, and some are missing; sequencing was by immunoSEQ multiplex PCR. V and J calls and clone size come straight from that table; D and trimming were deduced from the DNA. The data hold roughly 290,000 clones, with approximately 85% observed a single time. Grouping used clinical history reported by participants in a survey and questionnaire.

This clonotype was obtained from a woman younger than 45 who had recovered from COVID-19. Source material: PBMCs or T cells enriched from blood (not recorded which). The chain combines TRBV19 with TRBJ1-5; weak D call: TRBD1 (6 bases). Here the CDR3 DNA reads TGTGCCAGTTGTAAAGGGGGGGGGAATCAGCCCCAGCATTTT. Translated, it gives CASCKGGGNQPQHF.